This record covers a single TCR beta chain. This sample is part of a study of blood T cell repertoires in COVID-19. Only in-frame clones appear in the TCRdb table, and some are missing; sequencing was by immunoSEQ multiplex PCR. The repertoire holds approximately 77,000 clones, with roughly 89% as singletons. The CDR3 spans 17 residues. The trim removed 6 bases at V and 5 bases at J, leaving 11 bases unmatched. Germline CDR1 MDHEN, CDR2 SYDVKM. Specimen: peripheral blood. This clonotype originated in a young man with acute or convalescent COVID-19. The chain couples TRBV28 to TRBJ1-4, with 11 bases aligning to TRBD1. CDR3: CASRSRLGQGGNEKLFF. The CDR3 DNA sequence: TGTGCCAGCAGGAGCAGGTTGGGACAGGGGGGAAATGAAAAACTGTTTTTT.